This TCR beta chain emerged from a study of T cells after yellow fever vaccination. Germline-derived CDR1 and CDR2 are LGHNA and YNFKEQ. The CDR3 consists of 21 residues. J lost 2 bases, V lost 4 bases, and 20 bases had no gene match. TCRdb analysed the 5' RACE reads with MiXCR anew, one entry per CDR3 protein. The profile shows under 55,000 distinct CDR3 sequences, more than 6.5% of them singletons. V and J are TRBV4-2 and TRBJ2-1, with 10 bases lining up with TRBD1. The sequencing used CD8+ T cells not binding an NS4B(214-222) dextramer, sorted from PBMCs, collected roughly seven weeks after the first yellow fever vaccination. This receptor was identified in a man younger than 35 who received the YFV17D yellow fever vaccine. This chain's CDR3 is CASSPGLFCWDRGGAYNEQFF. The CDR3 nucleotides read TGTGCCAGCAGCCCCGGGCTCTTTTGCTGGGACAGGGGAGGTGCCTACAATGAGCAGTTCTTC.